The 20 T cell receptor beta chains below come from one sample, sequenced in a study of blood T cell repertoires in COVID-19. Produced via immunoSEQ multiplex PCR; TCRdb's table is partial and in-frame only. The sample records 120,000 or so clones, around 91% being singletons. The sample taken for sequencing was peripheral blood. The source is a man in his 70s with active or convalescent COVID-19.

The V and J genes are TRBV18 and TRBJ2-1; a weak D match, TRBD1 (6 bases). This CDR3 is built from 16 residues. Germline-derived CDR1 and CDR2 are KGHSH and LQKENI. V lost 3 bases, J lost 7 bases, and 19 bases lay in between. The CDR3 sequence is CASSPLQAGEWNEQFF. In DNA, the CDR3 is TGTGCCAGCTCACCCCTCCAGGCAGGGGAATGGAATGAGCAGTTCTTC.

V is TRBV9 and J is TRBJ1-3; 11 bases map to TRBD1. The germline V gene has CDR1 SGDLS and CDR2 YYNGEE. The V and J ends lost 4 bases and 3 bases, in that order; junction bases with no gene match: 6. The CDR3 is 16 amino acids. In DNA form, the CDR3 reads TGTGCCAGCAGCACCGGGACAGGGGGGAGTGGAAACACCATATATTTT. Amino acid sequence: CASSTGTGGSGNTIYF.

The chain uses TRBV24-1 and TRBJ2-1, with 15 bases aligning to TRBD2. The V gene end was trimmed by 4 bases and the J gene end by 7 bases; junction bases not matched to a gene: 4. CDR3 size: 16 residues. Germline CDR1 is KGHDR and CDR2 is SFDVKD. CDR3 sequence (DNA): TGTGCCACCAGTGACCGGGGACTAGCGGGAGGTAATGAGCAGTTCTTC. Protein product: CATSDRGLAGGNEQFF.

The chain has TRBV13 and TRBJ1-5; no definite D call. The germline V and J ends were trimmed by 0 bases and 6 bases, with 9 bases remaining between them. This CDR3 contains 14 residues. Germline CDR1 PRHDT, CDR2 FYEKMQ (reference sequence). This chain's CDR3 is CASSLGGSGQPQHF. In DNA form, the CDR3 reads TGTGCCAGCAGCTTAGGTGGAAGCGGTCAGCCCCAGCATTTT.

V and J are TRBV14 and TRBJ2-1, with TRBD2 matching over 11 bases. The CDR3 is made up of 17 amino acids. V lost 2 bases and J lost 3; bases outside the gene matches: 6. Per germline, CDR1 SGHDN and CDR2 FVKESK. The CDR3 spells CASSQLLAGGLYNEQFF. The CDR3 region has the DNA TGTGCCAGCAGCCAACTCCTAGCGGGAGGACTCTACAATGAGCAGTTCTTC. Based on the CDR3 plus reference TRBV14 and TRBJ2-1, the full variable domain is EAGVTQFPSHSVIEKGQTVTLRCDPISGHDNLYWYRRVMGKEIKFLLHFVKESKQDESGMPNNRFLAERTGGTYSTLKVQPAELEDSGVYFCASSQLLAGGLYNEQFFGPGTRLTVL.

The chain employs TRBV12-3 or TRBV12-4 and TRBJ2-1; TRBD1 might be the D (5 bases). The CDR3 is 13 residues long. The germline V and J ends were trimmed by 8 bases and 10 bases, with 18 bases remaining between them. CDR3 in amino acids: CASRKGPVGEQFF. CDR3 bases: TGTGCCAGCCGGAAGGGGCCCGTGGGCGAGCAGTTCTTC.

A single count supports this clone. V gene TRBV4-1 combines with J gene TRBJ2-7, with 10 bases that match TRBD1. CDR1 MGHRA and CDR2 YSYEKL come from the germline V gene. The CDR3 has 15 amino acids. V was clipped by 4 bases and J by 2 bases; unmatched bases: 5. This CDR3 is CASSLGDRGPYEQYF. For the CDR3, the DNA is TGCGCCAGCAGCCTCGGGGACAGGGGTCCCTACGAGCAGTACTTC.

This clone was seen a single time. This chain joins TRBV10-3 and TRBJ2-1; tentatively, D is TRBD2 (6 bases). Germline lookup yields CDR1 ENHRY and CDR2 SYGVKD. Trimming left V 2 bases short and J 5 bases short, with 16 bases between. The CDR3 has 16 residues. As DNA, the CDR3 is TGTGCCATCAGTGAGGAGGACTATAGGGAAAACAATGAGCAGTTCTTC. Protein sequence: CAISEEDYRENNEQFF.

V usage is TRBV30 and J usage is TRBJ2-7, with TRBD2 identical over 13 bases. This CDR3 contains 14 residues. Germline V gene lookup returns CDR1 GTSNPN and CDR2 SVGIG (reference sequence). J lost 7 bases, V lost 3 bases, and 6 bases had no gene match. In nucleotides, the CDR3 is TGTGCCTGGAGACTAGCGGGAGGGCCGGGGGAGCAGTACTTC. It encodes CAWRLAGGPGEQYF.

The chain couples TRBV6-1 to TRBJ2-7; D unclear. This CDR3 spans 13 amino acids. The germline V gene encodes CDR1 MNHNS and CDR2 SASEGT. Trimming left V 6 bases short and J 0 bases short, with 9 bases between. This CDR3 reads CASRSGLSYEQYF. The DNA for the CDR3 is TGTGCCAGCAGGTCAGGCCTCTCCTACGAGCAGTACTTC.

This chain connects TRBV28 to TRBJ1-4; TRBD1 is a possible D gene (6 bases). Trimming took 5 bases from V and 4 from J, leaving 8 bases between them. The CDR3 extends over 13 amino acids. The V gene's germline CDR1 is MDHEN and CDR2 SYDVKM. The CDR3 loop reads CASSRTVNEKLFF. For the CDR3, the DNA is TGTGCCAGCAGTCGGACAGTTAATGAAAAACTGTTTTTT.

This clone appeared once. The V gene is TRBV7-8, the J gene TRBJ2-7, with 8 bases identical to TRBD2. This CDR3 is 16 amino acids long. Germline CDR1 SGHVS, CDR2 FQNEAQ. The V segment lost 1 base and the J segment 0 bases; nucleotides outside the gene matches: 5. The CDR3 here is CASSLGAGAYSYEQYF. The CDR3 DNA reads as TGTGCCAGCAGCTTAGGAGCGGGAGCCTACTCCTACGAGCAGTACTTC.

The CDR3 DNA follows: TGTGCCAGCAGCTTAGCCGGGACAATCCAAAACATTCAGTACTTC. Translated, it gives CASSLAGTIQNIQYF. The rearrangement uses TRBV7-9 and TRBJ2-4, with a possible D match to TRBD1 (6 bases). V gave up 0 bases and J gave up 5 bases, with 11 bases separating them. In germline, CDR1 is SEHNR, CDR2 FQNEAQ (reference sequence). The CDR3 sequence is 15 residues long.

V is TRBV7-2 and J is TRBJ1-1; no clear D. V was pared by 2 bases and J by 10 bases, with 11 bases between. Germline loops: CDR1 SGHTA, CDR2 FQGNSA. The CDR3 has 12 amino acids. CDR3 nucleotides: TGTGCCAGCAGCTTACAGGCCCCTCCAGCTTTCTTT. Its translation: CASSLQAPPAFF.

The chain carries TRBV19 and TRBJ2-7; 9 positions match TRBD2. Germline values: CDR1 LNHDA, CDR2 SQIVND (reference sequence). The CDR3 runs to 15 residues. V lost 6 bases, J lost 2 bases, and 8 bases stayed unmatched. The CDR3 loop reads CASSSGLAPTYEQYF. For the CDR3, the DNA is TGTGCCAGTAGCTCAGGACTAGCGCCCACCTACGAGCAGTACTTC.

Comment on this clone: Other nucleotide sequences in the sample specify the same CDR3. The gene calls are TRBV28 and TRBJ1-5; possibly TRBD1 for D (6 bases). Germline CDR1 MDHEN, CDR2 SYDVKM. This CDR3 has 15 amino acids. The V and J ends lost 1 base and 4 bases respectively, with 11 bases between them. For the CDR3, the DNA is TGTGCCAGCAGTTTATACCGGGACACAAATCAGCCCCAGCATTTT. Its protein product is CASSLYRDTNQPQHF. The full variable domain, with the rest looked up from reference TRBV28 and TRBJ1-5, is DVKVTQSSRYLVKRTGEKVFLECVQDMDHENMFWYRQDPGLGLRLIYFSYDVKMKEKGDIPEGYSVSREKKERFSLILESASTNQTSMYLCASSLYRDTNQPQHFGDGTRLSIL.

The rearrangement links TRBV5-6 to TRBJ1-1; D is possibly TRBD1 (5 bases). V was shortened by 1 base and J by 4 bases, with 8 bases between the two germline ends. Germline V gives CDR1 SGHDT, CDR2 YYEEEE. CDR3 length: 13 residues. The CDR3 reads CASSLRGITEAFF. The CDR3 DNA reads as TGTGCCAGCAGCTTGAGGGGCATCACTGAAGCTTTCTTT.

The chain carries TRBV6-2 or TRBV6-3 and TRBJ2-1; a possible D gene is TRBD2 (6 bases). Trimming removed 0 bases from V and 14 bases from J, with 17 bases in between. The CDR3 consists of 14 residues. In germline, CDR1 is MNHEY, CDR2 SVGEGT. The CDR3, as DNA: TGTGCCAGCAGTTACTCGGAGCAGGGACTGCGGGAGTTCTTC. Its translation: CASSYSEQGLREFF.

This chain joins TRBV5-1 and TRBJ2-2; perhaps TRBD1 as D (6 bases). This CDR3 spans 15 amino acids. V lost 7 bases and J lost 8, with 21 bases in between. Germline V gene lookup returns CDR1 SGHRS and CDR2 YFSETQ. CDR3 amino acids: CASGGQGSEGGELFF. In DNA form, the CDR3 reads TGCGCCAGCGGCGGGCAGGGGAGTGAAGGAGGGGAGCTGTTTTTT.

The chain links TRBV19 to TRBJ2-4; TRBD2 matches at 8 bases. The CDR3 loop spans 17 amino acids. After removal of 4 bases from V and 2 bases from J, the junction contained 10 bases not matched to a gene. Germline CDR1 LNHDA, CDR2 SQIVND (reference sequence). DNA of the CDR3: TGTGCCAGTAGTACTCCATCAGCGGGAGTGTCCAAAAACATTCAGTACTTC. This sequence encodes CASSTPSAGVSKNIQYF.